The 10 T cell receptor beta chains given below trace back to one sample, sequenced in a study of OX40 agonist ivuxolimab in advanced cancers. Receptor libraries were prepared by the immunoSEQ multiplex PCR assay. In its TCRdb copy, this immuneACCESS table keeps in-frame sequences only and misses some clones. Where compared with another copy, unresolved V genes explain less than half of these, and the others have no known cause. Across this sample there are just over 80,000 clones, with approximately 91% seen only once. More than 0.6% of the sample lies in the top ten. The sequences come from CD4+ or CD8+ T cells sorted from blood, collected in a trial of the OX40 agonist ivuxolimab. The receptors originated from an adult with an advanced solid tumor such as melanoma, head and neck, liver or kidney cancer.

This sequence joins TRBV28 and TRBJ2-5, with D unclear. The CDR3 contains 14 residues. Trimming left V 3 bases short and J 0 bases short, with 8 bases between. CDR1 MDHEN and CDR2 SYDVKM come from the germline V gene. The CDR3 loop reads CASSFAIYQETQYF. CDR3 sequence (DNA): TGTGCCAGCAGTTTCGCCATATACCAAGAGACCCAGTACTTC. The full variable domain, completed using reference TRBV28 and TRBJ2-5, is DVKVTQSSRYLVKRTGEKVFLECVQDMDHENMFWYRQDPGLGLRLIYFSYDVKMKEKGDIPEGYSVSREKKERFSLILESASTNQTSMYLCASSFAIYQETQYFGPGTRLLVL.

The CDR3 reads CASSPPIEETQYF. As DNA, the CDR3 is TGTGCCAGCTCACCACCCATAGAGGAGACCCAGTACTTC. The rearrangement links TRBV18 to TRBJ2-5; no definite D call. Germline V gene lookup returns CDR1 KGHSH and CDR2 LQKENI. This CDR3 is built from 13 residues. V was clipped by 0 bases and J by 5 bases, with 7 bases between them.

The table lists this clone with a few counts. The genes are TRBV5-1 and TRBJ2-7; D unresolved. The CDR3 is 15 residues long. Germline V lookup: CDR1 SGHRS, CDR2 YFSETQ. V was pared by 1 base and J by 6 bases, with 17 bases between. The CDR3 bases are TGCGCCAGCAGCTTGAGTGGCGGTACGCCTGGCGAGCAGTACTTC. Amino acid sequence: CASSLSGGTPGEQYF.

This chain links TRBV5-1 with TRBJ2-3, with 7 bases fitting TRBD2. Germline loops: CDR1 SGHRS, CDR2 YFSETQ. V shed 4 bases and J 5 bases; nucleotides not matched to a gene: 10. CDR3 length: 15 residues. The CDR3 region is CASSQNVGGKDTQYF. The CDR3 DNA is TGCGCCAGCAGCCAAAACGTCGGGGGGAAAGATACGCAGTATTTT.

The J gene is TRBJ2-3, the V gene TRBV5-1; 8 bases are a match to TRBD2. J was trimmed by 4 bases and V by 1 base; bases with no gene match: 8. The CDR3 runs 16 residues. The germline V gene encodes CDR1 SGHRS and CDR2 YFSETQ. Here the CDR3 reads CASSLSRGGKADTQYF. The CDR3 nucleotides are TGCGCCAGCAGCTTGTCTCGGGGGGGTAAGGCAGATACGCAGTATTTT. Full variable domain (remainder filled in from reference TRBV5-1 and TRBJ2-3): KAGVTQTPRYLIKTRGQQVTLSCSPISGHRSVSWYQQTPGQGLQFLFEYFSETQRNKGNFPGRFSGRQFSNSRSEMNVSTLELGDSALYLCASSLSRGGKADTQYFGPGTRLTVL.

The chain links TRBV6-5 to TRBJ1-1; D perhaps matches TRBD1 (5 bases). Germline loops: CDR1 MNHEY, CDR2 SVGAGI. Trimming took off 4 bases at V and 4 bases at J, with 16 bases between the two ends. This CDR3 contains 15 residues. In DNA, the CDR3 is TGTGCCAGCAGTTCGGGACTCCTAGAGGGCACTGAAGCTTTCTTT. It codes for CASSSGLLEGTEAFF.

The V and J genes are TRBV6-1 and TRBJ2-6; TRBD1 agrees at 9 bases. This CDR3 is built from 17 residues. Germline V gene sequence: CDR1 MNHNS, CDR2 SASEGT. V lost 4 bases, J lost 6 bases, and 10 bases stayed unmatched. The CDR3 is CASSGRDRAQVANVLTF. The CDR3 DNA is TGTGCCAGCAGTGGCCGGGACAGGGCCCAGGTGGCCAACGTCCTGACTTTC.

The J gene is TRBJ1-5, the V gene TRBV5-1, with D possibly being TRBD1 (6 bases). The CDR3 totals 15 residues. CDR1 SGHRS and CDR2 YFSETQ come from the germline V gene. Trimming shortened V by 0 bases and J by 7 bases, and 14 bases separated the two germline ends. The CDR3 spells CASSLGSGAEQPQHF. The CDR3 nucleotides read TGCGCCAGCAGCTTGGGGTCGGGGGCGGAACAGCCCCAGCATTTT.

The CDR3 spells CASSVDHGGQNTEAFF. The CDR3 DNA reads as TGTGCCAGCAGCGTAGATCACGGGGGACAGAACACTGAAGCTTTCTTT. The rearrangement uses TRBV9 and TRBJ1-1, with a weak D call TRBD1 (6 bases). The CDR3 spans 16 residues. The V gene lost 0 bases and the J gene lost 1 base, with 13 bases spanning the gap. Germline V gene lookup returns CDR1 SGDLS and CDR2 YYNGEE.

The rearrangement links TRBV9 to TRBJ2-2; 9 positions match TRBD2. CDR1 SGDLS and CDR2 YYNGEE come from the germline V gene. J gave up 1 base and V 4 bases, and 5 bases lay outside the gene matches. This CDR3 has 16 residues. CDR3 protein: CASSPRLAVNTGELFF. The CDR3 DNA is TGTGCCAGCAGCCCTAGACTAGCGGTGAACACCGGGGAGCTGTTTTTT.